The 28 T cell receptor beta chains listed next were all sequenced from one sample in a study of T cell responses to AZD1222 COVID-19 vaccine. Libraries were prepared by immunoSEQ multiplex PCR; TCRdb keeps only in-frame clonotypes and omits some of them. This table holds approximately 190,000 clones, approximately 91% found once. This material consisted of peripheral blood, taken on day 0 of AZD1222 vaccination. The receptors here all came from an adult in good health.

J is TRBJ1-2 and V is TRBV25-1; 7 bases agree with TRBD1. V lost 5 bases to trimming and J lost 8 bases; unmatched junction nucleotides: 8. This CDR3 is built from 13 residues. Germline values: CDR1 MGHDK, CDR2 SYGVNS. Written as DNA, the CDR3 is TGTGCCAGCAGTCGACAGGGCTGGGGGGGCTACACCTTC. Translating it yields CASSRQGWGGYTF.

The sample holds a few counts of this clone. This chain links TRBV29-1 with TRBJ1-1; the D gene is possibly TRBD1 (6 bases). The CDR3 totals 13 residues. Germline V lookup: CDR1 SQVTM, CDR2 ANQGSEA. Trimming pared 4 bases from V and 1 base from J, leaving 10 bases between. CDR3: CSVGRTENTEAFF. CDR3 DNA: TGCAGCGTTGGGCGGACAGAGAACACTGAAGCTTTCTTT.

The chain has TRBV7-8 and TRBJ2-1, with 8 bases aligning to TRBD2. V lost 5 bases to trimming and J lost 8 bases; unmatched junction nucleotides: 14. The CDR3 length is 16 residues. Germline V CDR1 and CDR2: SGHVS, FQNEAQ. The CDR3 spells CASSRGPGGRSYEQFF. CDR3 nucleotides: TGTGCCAGCAGCCGGGGGCCGGGGGGGCGCTCATATGAGCAGTTCTTC.

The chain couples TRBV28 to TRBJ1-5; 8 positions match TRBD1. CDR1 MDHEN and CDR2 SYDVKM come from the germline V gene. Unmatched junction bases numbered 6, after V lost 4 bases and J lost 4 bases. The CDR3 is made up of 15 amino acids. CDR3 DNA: TGTGCCAGCAGTTCAACCGGGACAGGAAATCAGCCCCAGCATTTT. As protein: CASSSTGTGNQPQHF.

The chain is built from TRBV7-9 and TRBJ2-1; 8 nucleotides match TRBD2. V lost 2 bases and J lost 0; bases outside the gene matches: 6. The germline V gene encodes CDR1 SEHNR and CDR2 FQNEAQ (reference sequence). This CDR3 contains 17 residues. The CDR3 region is CASSLLGGGSSYNEQFF. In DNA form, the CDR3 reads TGTGCCAGCAGCTTATTAGGCGGGGGGAGCTCCTACAATGAGCAGTTCTTC.

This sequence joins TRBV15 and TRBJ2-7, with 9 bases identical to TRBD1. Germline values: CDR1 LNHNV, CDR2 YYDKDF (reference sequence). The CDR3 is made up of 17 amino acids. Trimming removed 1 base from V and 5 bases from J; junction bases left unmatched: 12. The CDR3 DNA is TGTGCCACCAGCAGAGCCGTTCGCGGGACAGGGAGCGACGAGCAGTACTTC. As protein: CATSRAVRGTGSDEQYF.

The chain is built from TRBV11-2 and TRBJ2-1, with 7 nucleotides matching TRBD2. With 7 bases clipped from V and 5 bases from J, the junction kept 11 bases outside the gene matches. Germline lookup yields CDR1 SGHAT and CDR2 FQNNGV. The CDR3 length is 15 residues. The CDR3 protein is CASTPWRERDNEQFF. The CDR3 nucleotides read TGTGCCAGCACCCCTTGGCGGGAGAGAGACAATGAGCAGTTCTTC.

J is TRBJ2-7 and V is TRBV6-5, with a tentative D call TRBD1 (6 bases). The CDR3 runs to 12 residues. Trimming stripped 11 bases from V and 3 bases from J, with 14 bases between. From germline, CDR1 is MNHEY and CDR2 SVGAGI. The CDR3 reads CAVEDSLYEQYF. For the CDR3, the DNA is TGTGCCGTGGAGGACAGCCTCTACGAGCAGTACTTC.

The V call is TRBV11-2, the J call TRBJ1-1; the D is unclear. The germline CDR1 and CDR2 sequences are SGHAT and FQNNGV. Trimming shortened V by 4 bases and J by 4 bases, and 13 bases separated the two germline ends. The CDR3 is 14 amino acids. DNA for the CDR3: TGTGCCAGCAGCTCACAGCCGCTAACCACTGAAGCTTTCTTT. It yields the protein CASSSQPLTTEAFF.

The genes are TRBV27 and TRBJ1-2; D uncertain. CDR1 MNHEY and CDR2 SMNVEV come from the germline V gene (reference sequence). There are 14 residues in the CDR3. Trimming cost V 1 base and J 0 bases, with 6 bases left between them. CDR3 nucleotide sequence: TGTGCCAGCAGTTTATTAGCATCTAACTATGGCTACACCTTC. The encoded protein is CASSLLASNYGYTF.

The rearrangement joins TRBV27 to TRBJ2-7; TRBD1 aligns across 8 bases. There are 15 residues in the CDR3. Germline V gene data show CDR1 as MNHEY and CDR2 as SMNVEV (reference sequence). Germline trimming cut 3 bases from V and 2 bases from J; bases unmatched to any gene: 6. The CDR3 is CASSFSGQGPYEQYF. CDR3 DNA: TGTGCCAGCAGTTTTAGTGGACAGGGCCCCTACGAGCAGTACTTC.

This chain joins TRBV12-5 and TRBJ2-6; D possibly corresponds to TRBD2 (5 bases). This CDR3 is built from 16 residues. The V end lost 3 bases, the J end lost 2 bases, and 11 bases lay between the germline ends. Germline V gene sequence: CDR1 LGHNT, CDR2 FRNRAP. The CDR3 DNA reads TGTGCTAGTGGTTTTGGCTCGGGAACTGGGGCCAACGTCCTGACTTTC. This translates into CASGFGSGTGANVLTF.

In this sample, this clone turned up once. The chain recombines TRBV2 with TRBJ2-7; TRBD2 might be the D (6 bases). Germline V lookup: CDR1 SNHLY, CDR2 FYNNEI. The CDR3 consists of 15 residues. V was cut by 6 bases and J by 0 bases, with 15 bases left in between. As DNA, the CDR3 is TGTGCCAGCAGGGAACGACTAGTTGACTCCTACGAGCAGTACTTC. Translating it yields CASRERLVDSYEQYF.

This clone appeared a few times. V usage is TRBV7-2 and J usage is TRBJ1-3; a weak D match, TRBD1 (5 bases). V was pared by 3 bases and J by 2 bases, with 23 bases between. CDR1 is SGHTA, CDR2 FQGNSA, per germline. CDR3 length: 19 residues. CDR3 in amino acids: CASSFPPTGAAGPGNTIYF. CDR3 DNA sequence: TGTGCCAGCAGCTTTCCTCCGACCGGGGCAGCGGGGCCTGGAAACACCATATATTTT.

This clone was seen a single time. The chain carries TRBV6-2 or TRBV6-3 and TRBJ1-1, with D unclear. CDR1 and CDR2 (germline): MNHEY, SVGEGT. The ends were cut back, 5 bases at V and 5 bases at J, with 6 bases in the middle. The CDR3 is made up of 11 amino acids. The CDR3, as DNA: TGTGCCAGCAGTCACTATACTGAAGCTTTCTTT. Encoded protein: CASSHYTEAFF.

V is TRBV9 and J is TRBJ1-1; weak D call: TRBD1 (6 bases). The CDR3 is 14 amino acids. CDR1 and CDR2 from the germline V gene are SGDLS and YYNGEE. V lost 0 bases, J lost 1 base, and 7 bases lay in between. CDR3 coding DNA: TGTGCCAGCAGCGTAGGGACAGCGAACACTGAAGCTTTCTTT. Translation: CASSVGTANTEAFF.

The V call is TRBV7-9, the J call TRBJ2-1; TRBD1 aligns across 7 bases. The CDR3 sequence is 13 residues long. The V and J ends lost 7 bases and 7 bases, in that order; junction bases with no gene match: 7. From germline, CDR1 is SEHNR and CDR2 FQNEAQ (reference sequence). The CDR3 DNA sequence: TGTGCCAGCAAAGAGGGGGCTGGAAATGAGCAGTTCTTC. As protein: CASKEGAGNEQFF.

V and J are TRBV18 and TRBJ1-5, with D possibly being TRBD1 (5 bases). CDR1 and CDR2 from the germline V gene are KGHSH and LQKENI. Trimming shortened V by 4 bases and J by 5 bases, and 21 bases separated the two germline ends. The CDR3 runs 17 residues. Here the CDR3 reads CASSRAPIGAPDQPQHF. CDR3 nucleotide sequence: TGTGCCAGCTCACGCGCACCTATCGGGGCGCCGGATCAGCCCCAGCATTTT.

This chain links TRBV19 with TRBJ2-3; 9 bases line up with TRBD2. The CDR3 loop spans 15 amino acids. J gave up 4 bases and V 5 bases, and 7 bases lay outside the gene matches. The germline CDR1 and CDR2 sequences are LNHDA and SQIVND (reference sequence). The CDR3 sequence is CASSQHERGADTQYF. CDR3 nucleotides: TGTGCCAGTAGTCAACACGAGCGGGGGGCAGATACGCAGTATTTT.

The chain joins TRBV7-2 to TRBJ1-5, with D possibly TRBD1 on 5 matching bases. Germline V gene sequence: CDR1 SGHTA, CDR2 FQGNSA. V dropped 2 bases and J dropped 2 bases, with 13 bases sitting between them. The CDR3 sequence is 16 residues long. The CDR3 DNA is TGTGCCAGCAGCTTATATTTGGGGGTTGGCAATCAGCCCCAGCATTTT. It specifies CASSLYLGVGNQPQHF.

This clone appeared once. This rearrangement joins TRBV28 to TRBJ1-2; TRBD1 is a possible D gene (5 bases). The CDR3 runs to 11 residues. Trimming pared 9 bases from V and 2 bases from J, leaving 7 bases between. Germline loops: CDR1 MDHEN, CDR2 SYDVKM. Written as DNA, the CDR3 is TGTGCCAGTGACAGCAACTATGGCTACACCTTC. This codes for CASDSNYGYTF.

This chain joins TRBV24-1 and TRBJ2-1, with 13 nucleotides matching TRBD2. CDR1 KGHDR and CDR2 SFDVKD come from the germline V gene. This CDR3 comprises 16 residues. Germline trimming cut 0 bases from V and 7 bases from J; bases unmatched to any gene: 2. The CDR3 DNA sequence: TGTGCCACCAGTGATTTGCTGACTAGCGGGGGGAATGAGCAGTTCTTC. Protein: CATSDLLTSGGNEQFF.

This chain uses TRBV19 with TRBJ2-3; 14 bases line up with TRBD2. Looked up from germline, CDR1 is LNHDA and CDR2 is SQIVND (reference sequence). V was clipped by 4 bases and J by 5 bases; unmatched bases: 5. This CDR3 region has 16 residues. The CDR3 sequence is CASSTRTSGGLDTQYF. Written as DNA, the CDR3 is TGTGCCAGTAGTACGCGGACTAGCGGGGGGTTAGATACGCAGTATTTT.

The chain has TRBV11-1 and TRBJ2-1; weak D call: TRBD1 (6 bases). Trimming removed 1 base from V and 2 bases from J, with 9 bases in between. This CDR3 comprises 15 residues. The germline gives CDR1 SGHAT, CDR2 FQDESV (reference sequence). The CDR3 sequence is CASSLEGTTYNEQFF. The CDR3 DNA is TGTGCCAGCAGCTTAGAAGGGACAACCTACAATGAGCAGTTCTTC.

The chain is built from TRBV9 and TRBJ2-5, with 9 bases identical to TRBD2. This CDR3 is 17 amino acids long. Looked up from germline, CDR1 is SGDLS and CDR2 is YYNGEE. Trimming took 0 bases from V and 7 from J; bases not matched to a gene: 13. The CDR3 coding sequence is TGTGCCAGCAGCGTAGGAATCGTGATAGCGGGGGAAGTGACCCAGTACTTC. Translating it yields CASSVGIVIAGEVTQYF.

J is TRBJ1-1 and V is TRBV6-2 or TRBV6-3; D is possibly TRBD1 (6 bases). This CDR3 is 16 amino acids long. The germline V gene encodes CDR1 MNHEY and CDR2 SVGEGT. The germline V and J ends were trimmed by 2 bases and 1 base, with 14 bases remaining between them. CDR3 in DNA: TGTGCCAGCAGTTACGACAAAGGGGGAACGAACACTGAAGCTTTCTTT. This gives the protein CASSYDKGGTNTEAFF.

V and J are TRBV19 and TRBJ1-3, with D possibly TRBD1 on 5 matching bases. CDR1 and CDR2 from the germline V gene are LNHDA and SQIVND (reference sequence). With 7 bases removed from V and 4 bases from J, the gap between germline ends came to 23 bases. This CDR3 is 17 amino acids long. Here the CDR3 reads CASMETVVPIGGNTIYF. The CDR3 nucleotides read TGTGCCAGTATGGAGACAGTAGTCCCAATTGGGGGAAACACCATATATTTT.

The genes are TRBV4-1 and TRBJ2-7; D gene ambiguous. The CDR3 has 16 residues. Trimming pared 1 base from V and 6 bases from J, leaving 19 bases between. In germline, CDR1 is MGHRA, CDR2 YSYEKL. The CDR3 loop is CASSQGKGMGSLEQYF. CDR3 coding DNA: TGCGCCAGCAGCCAAGGGAAAGGTATGGGTTCCCTCGAGCAGTACTTC.